This T cell receptor (beta chain) was sequenced for a study of a mutant IDH1 vaccine in newly diagnosed glioma. Whole-study context: The start of vaccination came 4-6 weeks after radiotherapy alone, or with temozolomide cycles. Patients arrived already treated with radiotherapy, temozolomide, or both, most having had both. The study, taken as a whole, reports: Evidence of vaccine-induced immune responses was documented in approximately 93% of patients. Changes to the top peripheral T cell clonotypes appeared unrelated to pseudoprogression.

Generated by immunoSEQ multiplex PCR, the TCRdb table keeps only in-frame clones and is missing some. The repertoire includes about 44,000 clones, approximately 89% of them detected once, and less than 5% sits in the top ten. Time point noted: week 23, last vaccination. Topical imiquimod accompanied each vaccine dose, which consisted of 300 ug of mutant IDH1 20-mer peptide. CDR3 length: 14 residues. CDR1 and CDR2 from the germline V gene are MDHEN and SYDVKM. The V and J ends lost 8 bases and 6 bases, in that order; junction bases with no gene match: 11. For this clone: What it binds is not known.

The source material was PBMCs, sampled from a glioma patient whose treatment included an IDH1 peptide vaccine. This receptor was identified in a man over 45 with glioma. This chain links TRBV28 with TRBJ2-3; 7 bases are shared with TRBD2. As DNA, the CDR3 is TGTGCCAGCCGTAGCAAGCGGGGAGGGGATACGCAGTATTTT. It yields the protein CASRSKRGGDTQYF.